The TCR beta chain described here comes from a study of tumor-infiltrating lymphocytes in localized non-small cell lung cancer. In the study overall: Resected tumor was paired with non-adjacent uninvolved lung from the same patient.

Clones were read by immunoSEQ multiplex PCR, and TCRdb kept only the in-frame ones, dropping some. The sample has under 20,000 clones; around 72% are singletons. This clone was found once. Germline values: CDR1 SGHVS, CDR2 FNYEAQ. Trimming shortened V by 3 bases and J by 0 bases, and 8 bases separated the two germline ends. The CDR3 has 14 amino acids. This chain connects TRBV7-6 to TRBJ2-5, with no clear D. The receptor was isolated from a human donor with non-small cell lung cancer. The sequencing input was lung tumor tissue. The CDR3 nucleotides are TGTGCCAGCAGCTTGGGCAGCTACCAAGAGACCCAGTACTTC. This codes for CASSLGSYQETQYF.